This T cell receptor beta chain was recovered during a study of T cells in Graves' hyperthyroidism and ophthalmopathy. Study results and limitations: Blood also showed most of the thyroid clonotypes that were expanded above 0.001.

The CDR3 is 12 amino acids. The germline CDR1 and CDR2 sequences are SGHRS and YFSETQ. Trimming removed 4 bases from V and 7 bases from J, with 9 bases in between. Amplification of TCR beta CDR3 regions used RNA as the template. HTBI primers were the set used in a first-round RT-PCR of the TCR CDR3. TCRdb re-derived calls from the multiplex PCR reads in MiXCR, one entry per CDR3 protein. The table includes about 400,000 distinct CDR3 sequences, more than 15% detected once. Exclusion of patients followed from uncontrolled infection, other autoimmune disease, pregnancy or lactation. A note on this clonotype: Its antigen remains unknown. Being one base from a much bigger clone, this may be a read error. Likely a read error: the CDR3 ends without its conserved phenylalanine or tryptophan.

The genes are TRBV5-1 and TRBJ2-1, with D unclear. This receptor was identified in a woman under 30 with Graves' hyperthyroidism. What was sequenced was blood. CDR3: CASSPDLNEQFS. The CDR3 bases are TGCGCCAGCAGCCCCGATCTGAATGAGCAGTTCTCC.